The 22 T cell receptor beta chains below were found in one sample sequenced in a study of radiation and T cells in renal cell carcinoma. Indicated time point: blood 4 weeks post-SBRT, at nephrectomy. Regarding treatment: 15 Gy SBRT to primary tumor, nephrectomy 4 weeks later. The table came from immunoSEQ multiplex PCR; TCRdb's copy has only in-frame clones and leaves some out. The sample shows approximately 150,000 clones, 65% to 90% of them seen only once. The material was blood, obtained from a patient whose treatment included radiotherapy and nephrectomy. The receptors come from a woman in her fifties or sixties with renal cell carcinoma.

This chain links TRBV9 with TRBJ2-1, with 10 positions matching TRBD2. The CDR3 covers 17 residues. V lost 0 bases and J lost 4; bases outside the gene matches: 7. The germline V gene encodes CDR1 SGDLS and CDR2 YYNGEE. The CDR3 loop reads CASSVGTSGEFYNEQFF. CDR3 DNA: TGTGCCAGCAGCGTAGGGACTAGCGGAGAGTTTTACAATGAGCAGTTCTTC.

The chain employs TRBV7-2 and TRBJ1-1, with TRBD1 as a possible D gene (6 bases). From germline, CDR1 is SGHTA and CDR2 FQGNSA. The CDR3 has 14 residues. Trimming removed 5 bases at V and 1 base at J, with 11 bases between. CDR3 DNA: TGTGCCAGCAGCCTCGGACAGACGAACACTGAAGCTTTCTTT. It is translated as CASSLGQTNTEAFF.

This clone was detected once. J is TRBJ2-3 and V is TRBV28; 8 bases agree with TRBD1. Germline lookup yields CDR1 MDHEN and CDR2 SYDVKM. Trimming at V came to 7 bases and at J to 4 bases, leaving 10 bases not matched to a gene. The CDR3 consists of 15 residues. The CDR3 DNA sequence: TGTGCCAGCACCGAATTACAGGGGGGTGCAGATACGCAGTATTTT. Encoded protein: CASTELQGGADTQYF.

This chain connects TRBV5-1 to TRBJ1-5, with D maybe TRBD1 (6 bases). V was pared by 1 base and J by 6 bases, with 14 bases between. The CDR3 runs to 15 residues. Germline values: CDR1 SGHRS, CDR2 YFSETQ. The CDR3 sequence: CASSLNGAGAQPQHF. DNA of the CDR3: TGCGCCAGCAGCTTGAACGGGGCAGGGGCTCAGCCCCAGCATTTT.

The gene calls are TRBV5-6 and TRBJ1-2; 7 bases match TRBD1. V shed 1 base, J shed 6 bases, and the junction held 9 bases outside the gene matches. CDR3 length: 15 residues. Germline assignment: CDR1 SGHDT and CDR2 YYEEEE. CDR3 protein: CASSLYDRAYHGYTF. CDR3 nucleotides: TGTGCCAGCAGCTTGTATGACAGGGCCTACCATGGCTACACCTTC.

The rearrangement links TRBV5-6 to TRBJ1-6, with 12 bases matching TRBD1. Germline V gives CDR1 SGHDT, CDR2 YYEEEE. V shed 3 bases, J shed 9 bases, and the junction held 1 base outside the gene matches. CDR3 length equals 14 residues. The CDR3 bases are TGTGCCAGCAGCTGGGACAGGGGGCCTTCACCCCTCCACTTT. Translated, it gives CASSWDRGPSPLHF.

This sequence joins TRBV9 and TRBJ2-7; D is unclear. Germline CDR1 reads SGDLS; CDR2 reads YYNGEE. Trimming shortened V by 0 bases and J by 3 bases, and 10 bases separated the two germline ends. The CDR3 totals 14 residues. The CDR3 coding sequence is TGTGCCAGCAGCGTAGGGTCAGCACTCTACGAGCAGTACTTC. It is translated as CASSVGSALYEQYF.

V usage is TRBV27 and J usage is TRBJ2-7, with 7 bases matching TRBD1. The length of the CDR3 is 16 residues. J gave up 0 bases and V 9 bases, and 14 bases lay outside the gene matches. Germline lookup yields CDR1 MNHEY and CDR2 SMNVEV (reference sequence). The CDR3 nucleotides read TGTGCCAGTACCACCAATCCGGGACAGCTCTCCTACGAGCAGTACTTC. Translating gives CASTTNPGQLSYEQYF.

The CDR3 region is CASSQDWRGREQYF. DNA of the CDR3: TGCGCCAGCAGCCAAGACTGGAGGGGGCGCGAGCAGTACTTC. V and J are TRBV4-1 and TRBJ2-7; TRBD1 is a possible D gene (7 bases). The germline CDR1 and CDR2 sequences are MGHRA and YSYEKL. The CDR3 loop spans 14 amino acids. Trimming removed 0 bases from V and 6 bases from J, with 12 bases in between.

Comment on this clone: The same CDR3 can be traced to other DNA sequences in this sample. The rearrangement links TRBV5-1 to TRBJ2-6; the D is unclear. Germline V CDR1 and CDR2: SGHRS, YFSETQ. This CDR3 is 15 amino acids long. Between the trimmed V and J ends, which lost 0 bases and 0 bases, there was a span of 4 bases. CDR3 DNA: TGCGCCAGCAGCTTGGGCTCCTCTGGGGCCAACGTCCTGACTTTC. Its protein product is CASSLGSSGANVLTF.

This rearrangement joins TRBV7-2 to TRBJ1-1, with TRBD1 matching over 8 bases. Per the germline V gene, CDR1 is SGHTA and CDR2 is FQGNSA. The V and J ends lost 1 base and 8 bases, in that order; junction bases with no gene match: 3. CDR3 size: 13 residues. As DNA, the CDR3 is TGTGCCAGCAGCTTAGGTGGACAGGGCGAAGCTTTCTTT. Protein product: CASSLGGQGEAFF. Drawing the rest from reference TRBV7-2 and TRBJ1-1, the complete variable domain is GAGVSQSPSNKVTEKGKDVELRCDPISGHTALYWYRQSLGQGLEFLIYFQGNSAPDKSGLPSDRFSAERTGGSVSTLTIQRTQQEDSAVYLCASSLGGQGEAFFGQGTRLTVV.

V gene TRBV5-1 combines with J gene TRBJ2-7, with D possibly matching TRBD2 (9 bases). Trimming pared 4 bases from V and 4 bases from J, leaving 39 bases between. Germline V CDR1 and CDR2: SGHRS, YFSETQ. CDR3 length: 22 residues. CDR3 loop: CASSVGQGRIAGAPVSPYEQYF. DNA of the CDR3: TGCGCCAGCAGCGTCGGACAGGGAAGGATAGCGGGAGCTCCTGTGTCCCCTTACGAGCAGTACTTC. Full variable domain (remainder filled in from reference TRBV5-1 and TRBJ2-7): KAGVTQTPRYLIKTRGQQVTLSCSPISGHRSVSWYQQTPGQGLQFLFEYFSETQRNKGNFPGRFSGRQFSNSRSEMNVSTLELGDSALYLCASSVGQGRIAGAPVSPYEQYFGPGTRLTVT.

The V call is TRBV28, the J call TRBJ2-7; 9 bases fit TRBD1. The CDR3 spans 15 residues. Germline lookup yields CDR1 MDHEN and CDR2 SYDVKM. Trimming removed 6 bases from V and 1 base from J; junction bases left unmatched: 7. CDR3 protein: CASRPVTGGSYEQYF. The CDR3 nucleotides read TGTGCCAGCAGGCCGGTGACAGGGGGGTCCTACGAGCAGTACTTC.

The chain uses TRBV28 and TRBJ1-5, with D perhaps TRBD1 (5 bases). V lost 6 bases, J lost 6 bases, and 21 bases lay in between. Germline-derived CDR1 and CDR2 are MDHEN and SYDVKM. The CDR3 has 16 amino acids. The CDR3 DNA follows: TGTGCCAGCAGCTATACCGCAGGGTCCATTGGTCAGCCCCAGCATTTT. Encoded protein: CASSYTAGSIGQPQHF.

The chain recombines TRBV15 with TRBJ2-5; 11 bases agree with TRBD2. CDR1 and CDR2 from the germline V gene are LNHNV and YYDKDF (reference sequence). Losses at the gene ends were 0 bases for V and 2 bases for J; bases not matched to a gene: 5. The CDR3 is made up of 17 amino acids. DNA of the CDR3: TGTGCCACCAGCAGAGATCTGACTAGCGGGATACAAGAGACCCAGTACTTC. Amino acids: CATSRDLTSGIQETQYF.

The chain carries TRBV6-6 and TRBJ2-7; D perhaps matches TRBD1 (5 bases). Germline CDR1 reads MNHNY; CDR2 reads SVGAGI (reference sequence). The CDR3 has 15 residues. V gave up 2 bases and J gave up 0 bases, with 11 bases separating them. DNA of the CDR3: TGTGCCAGCAGTTACACGACAGAAAGCTCCTACGAGCAGTACTTC. This encodes CASSYTTESSYEQYF.

The V gene is TRBV2, the J gene TRBJ2-5; D perhaps matches TRBD2 (5 bases). Between the trimmed V and J ends, which lost 11 bases and 5 bases, there was a span of 21 bases. Germline CDR1 and CDR2: SNHLY and FYNNEI. The CDR3 length is 14 residues. This CDR3 is CAGGGRFGCETQYF. CDR3 in DNA: TGTGCCGGCGGCGGGCGGTTCGGGTGCGAGACCCAGTACTTC.

This clone occurred a few times. The V gene is TRBV28, the J gene TRBJ1-3; D not resolved. This CDR3 has 17 residues. Germline-derived CDR1 and CDR2 are MDHEN and SYDVKM. V shed 5 bases and J shed 3 bases, with 20 bases lying between them. CDR3 in DNA: TGTGCCAGCAGTCCGGCGGGCGGAAAAGCTGGTGGAAACACCATATATTTT. Protein sequence: CASSPAGGKAGGNTIYF.

The V call is TRBV19, the J call TRBJ2-7, with D possibly being TRBD1 (6 bases). Germline V gene data show CDR1 as LNHDA and CDR2 as SQIVND (reference sequence). Trimming removed 4 bases at V and 6 bases at J, with 16 bases between. This CDR3 has 14 amino acids. The CDR3: CASSTAGTSLEQYF. CDR3 bases: TGTGCCAGTAGTACCGCCGGGACATCCCTCGAGCAGTACTTC.

This clone has only a few counts. The V gene is TRBV4-3, the J gene TRBJ2-3; D call uncertain. CDR3 length: 15 residues. Trimming removed 0 bases at V and 4 bases at J, with 11 bases between. Germline lookup yields CDR1 LGHNA and CDR2 YSLEER. In nucleotides, the CDR3 is TGCGCCAGCAGCCAAGATCGTATGGCGGCAGATACGCAGTATTTT. It translates to CASSQDRMAADTQYF.

The chain couples TRBV2 to TRBJ1-5; D is unresolved. CDR1 and CDR2 (germline): SNHLY, FYNNEI. The CDR3 loop spans 14 amino acids. Trimming took 7 bases from V and 0 from J, leaving 10 bases between them. The CDR3 here is CASKSQDSNQPQHF. For the CDR3, the DNA is TGTGCCAGCAAGTCACAAGATAGCAATCAGCCCCAGCATTTT.

In this sample, this clone turned up once. V gene TRBV5-1 combines with J gene TRBJ2-3; no clear D. The CDR3 totals 15 residues. Germline V CDR1 and CDR2: SGHRS, YFSETQ. The V end lost 4 bases, the J end lost 0 bases, and 12 bases lay between the germline ends. CDR3 DNA sequence: TGCGCCAGCAGCGAACTTCCGTCCAGCACAGATACGCAGTATTTT. It translates to CASSELPSSTDTQYF.